Included here is one T cell receptor (beta chain) sequence, with context. Its antigen is currently unknown. This sample stems from a study of OX40 agonist ivuxolimab in advanced cancers. TCRdb keeps only in-frame clones here, not all; method: immunoSEQ multiplex PCR. The profile shows about 50,000 clones, 93% of them singletons. The CDR3 sequence is 14 residues long. Germline values: CDR1 MRHNA, CDR2 SNTAGT. The V and J ends lost 2 bases and 6 bases, in that order; junction bases with no gene match: 2. Whole-study results and caveats: CD8+ T cells were the subset that, on average, had more expanded clones than CD4+. The authors also found low normalized T-cell clonal expansion in some nonresponders.

Individuals having autoimmune disease history or systemic immunosuppression were not enrolled. The receptor's source is an adult with an advanced solid tumor such as melanoma, head and neck, liver or kidney cancer. The gene calls are TRBV6-4 and TRBJ2-3; 10 bases align to TRBD2. The source material was CD4+ or CD8+ T cells sorted from blood, sampled in a trial of the OX40 agonist ivuxolimab. The CDR3 loop reads CASSDRGLADTQYF. The DNA of the CDR3 is TGTGCCAGCAGTGACCGGGGACTAGCGGATACGCAGTATTTT.